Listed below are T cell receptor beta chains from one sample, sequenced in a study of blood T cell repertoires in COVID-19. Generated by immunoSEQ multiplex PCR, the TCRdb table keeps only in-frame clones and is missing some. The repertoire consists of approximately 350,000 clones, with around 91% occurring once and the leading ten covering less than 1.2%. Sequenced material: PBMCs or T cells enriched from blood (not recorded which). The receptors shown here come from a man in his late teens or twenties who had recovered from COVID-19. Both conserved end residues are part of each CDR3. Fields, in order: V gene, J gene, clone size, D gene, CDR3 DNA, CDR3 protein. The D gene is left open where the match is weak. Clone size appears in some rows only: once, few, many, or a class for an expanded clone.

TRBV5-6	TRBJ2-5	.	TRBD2	TGTGCCAGCAGCTCCATACTAGCGGGAATAACAGGGGAGACCCAGTACTTC	CASSSILAGITGETQYF
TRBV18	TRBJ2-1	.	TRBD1	TGTGCCAGCTCGGGACAGGAACTCGATTACAATGAGCAGTTCTTC	CASSGQELDYNEQFF
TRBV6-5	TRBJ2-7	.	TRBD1	TGTGCCAGCAGTAATTCCGGGACAGGGTCCGAGCAGTACTTC	CASSNSGTGSEQYF
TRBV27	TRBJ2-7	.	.	TGTGCCAGCAGTTTAGGTCCGACACCCTCCTACGAGCAGTACTTC	CASSLGPTPSYEQYF
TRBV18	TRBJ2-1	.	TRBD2	TGTGCCAGCTCACCGGGGACTAGCGGGGGCAATGAGCAGTTCTTC	CASSPGTSGGNEQFF
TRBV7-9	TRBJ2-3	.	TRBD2	TGTGCCAGCAGCTCGGGACTAGCGGGATTTACAGATACGCAGTATTTT	CASSSGLAGFTDTQYF
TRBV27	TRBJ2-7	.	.	TGTGCCAGCAGTTTTTGGATAAACGGGTACGAGCAGTACTTC	CASSFWINGYEQYF
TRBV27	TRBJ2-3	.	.	TGTGCCAGCAGTTCCAACGACGGAGGAGCCACAGATACGCAGTATTTT	CASSSNDGGATDTQYF
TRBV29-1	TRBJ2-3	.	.	TGCAGCGTTGAAGGGGGGCGCACAGATACGCAGTATTTT	CSVEGGRTDTQYF
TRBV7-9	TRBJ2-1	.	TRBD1	TGTGCCAGCAGCTTTCGAGCCGGGACAGGGTTCCATGAGCAGTTCTTC	CASSFRAGTGFHEQFF
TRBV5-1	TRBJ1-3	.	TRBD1	TGCGCCAGCAGCTTGGATGGGACAGGATTTGGGAACACCATATATTTT	CASSLDGTGFGNTIYF
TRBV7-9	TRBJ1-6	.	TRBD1	TGTGCCAGCAGCTTAGCGGAGGGACAGGCCAGCATCCACTTT	CASSLAEGQASIHF
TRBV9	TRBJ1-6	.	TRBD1	TGTGCCAGCAGCGTAGATTCAGGGGGCGGAAATTCACCCCTCCACTTT	CASSVDSGGGNSPLHF
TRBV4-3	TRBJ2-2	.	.	TGCGCCAGCAGCCAAGATTTGGCACTAAGCGGCTACACCGGGGAGCTGTTTTTT	CASSQDLALSGYTGELFF
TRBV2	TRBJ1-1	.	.	TGTGCCTGGGCCATTGAGGGTGAAGCTTTCTTT	CAWAIEGEAFF
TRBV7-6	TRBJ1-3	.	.	TGTGCCAGCAGCGCCCGACCGCCAGCGAACTCTGGAAACACCATATATTTT	CASSARPPANSGNTIYF
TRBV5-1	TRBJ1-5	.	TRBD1	TGCGCCAGCAGCTTGGAACAGGGGGCATCGCCCCAGCATTTT	CASSLEQGASPQHF
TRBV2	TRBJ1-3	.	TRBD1	TGTGCCAGCAGTGGGGACAGGTTGGGAAACACCATATATTTT	CASSGDRLGNTIYF
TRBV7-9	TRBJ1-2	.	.	TGTGCCAGCAACGATAACCAACCGGGACACCACTATGGCTACACCTTC	CASNDNQPGHHYGYTF
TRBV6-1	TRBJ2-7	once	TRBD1	TGTGCCAGCAGTGAGGGACAGACCGACGAGCAGTACTTC	CASSEGQTDEQYF
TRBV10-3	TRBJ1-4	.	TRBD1	TGTGCCATCAGGAAAGGGACAGGGACAAATGAAAAACTGTTTTTT	CAIRKGTGTNEKLFF
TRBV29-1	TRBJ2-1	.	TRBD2	TGCAGCGTGGGGACTAGCGGGATCTATGAGCAGTTCTTC	CSVGTSGIYEQFF
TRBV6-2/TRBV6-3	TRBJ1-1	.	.	TGTGCCAGCAGTGCTGGGACTCAAGCTTTCTTT	CASSAGTQAFF
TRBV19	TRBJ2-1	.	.	TGTGCCAGTACTATATCCGGAGACCCCTCCTACAATGAGCAGTTCTTC	CASTISGDPSYNEQFF
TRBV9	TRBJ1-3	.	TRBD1	TGTGCCAGCAGCGGACAGGGGGCTGGAAACACCATATATTTT	CASSGQGAGNTIYF
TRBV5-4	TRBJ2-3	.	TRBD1	TGTGCCAGCAGCTCTGACAGGGGGCGCGGCACAGATACGCAGTATTTT	CASSSDRGRGTDTQYF
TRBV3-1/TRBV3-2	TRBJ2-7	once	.	TGTGCCAGCAGCCAACATTATATAGGACAGACCTACCCCCACTCCTACGAGCAGTACTTC	CASSQHYIGQTYPHSYEQYF
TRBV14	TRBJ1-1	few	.	TGTGCCAGCAGCCAAGATTGGGGCCGACTCATGAACACTGAAGCTTTCTTT	CASSQDWGRLMNTEAFF
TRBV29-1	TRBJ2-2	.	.	TGCAGCGTTGAAGGGACTACGAACACCGGGGAGCTGTTTTTT	CSVEGTTNTGELFF
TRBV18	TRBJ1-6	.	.	TGTGCCAGCTCACCCGGGGAACTCTATAATTCACCCCTCCACTTT	CASSPGELYNSPLHF
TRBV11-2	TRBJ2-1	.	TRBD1	TGTGCCAGCAGTCCTACAGGGGGAAGCTACAATGAGCAGTTCTTC	CASSPTGGSYNEQFF
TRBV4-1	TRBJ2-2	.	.	TGCGCCAGCAGGAAAGGGGTCGGGGAGCTGTTTTTT	CASRKGVGELFF
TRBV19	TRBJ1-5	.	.	TGTGCCAGTAGTATCGTTACTTTTAGCAATCAGCCCCAGCATTTT	CASSIVTFSNQPQHF
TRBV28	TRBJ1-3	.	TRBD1	TGTGCCAGCAGCCCGGGACAGGGGGCGCCCGGAAACACCATATATTTT	CASSPGQGAPGNTIYF
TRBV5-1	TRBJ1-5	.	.	TGCGCCAGCGCAAGGGGGAGCAATCAGCCCCAGCATTTT	CASARGSNQPQHF
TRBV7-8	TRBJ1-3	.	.	TGTGCCAGCAGCTTAGTAAGTTCGGCTCTTCGCGGAGGTGGAAACACCATATATTTT	CASSLVSSALRGGGNTIYF
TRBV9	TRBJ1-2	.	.	TGTGCCAGCAGCGTAGAGCGGTTCCCTAACTATGGCTACACCTTC	CASSVERFPNYGYTF
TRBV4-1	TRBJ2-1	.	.	TGCGCCAGCAGCCCCCGCGAGGGGGACAATGAGCAGTTCTTC	CASSPREGDNEQFF
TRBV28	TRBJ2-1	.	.	TGTGCCAGTCACGGGGGAAACCCAAACAATGAGCAGTTCTTC	CASHGGNPNNEQFF
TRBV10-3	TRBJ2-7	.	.	TGTGCCATCGCACGAGAAACCTACGAGCAGTACTTC	CAIARETYEQYF
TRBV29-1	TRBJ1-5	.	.	TGCAGCGTACCCGGGGGAGGGGGTCAGCCCCAGCATTTT	CSVPGGGGQPQHF
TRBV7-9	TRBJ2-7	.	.	TGTGCCAGCAGCTTAGATTCCAACGGTATCTACGAGCAGTACTTC	CASSLDSNGIYEQYF
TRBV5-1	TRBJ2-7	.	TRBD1	TGCGCCAGCAGGATTATTGGACAGGGCGAGCAGTACTTC	CASRIIGQGEQYF
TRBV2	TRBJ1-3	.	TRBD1	TGTGCCAGCAGCAGCCGGACAGGGGGCGAGGACACCATATATTTT	CASSSRTGGEDTIYF
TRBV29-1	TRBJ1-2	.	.	TGCAGCGTTTTCAACCAGGGGATGGCAAACTATGGCTACACCTTC	CSVFNQGMANYGYTF
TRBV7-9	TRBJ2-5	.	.	TGTGCCAGCAGCGTACTAGGTTCGGAGACCCAGTACTTC	CASSVLGSETQYF
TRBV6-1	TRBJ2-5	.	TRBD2	TGTGCCAGCAGTGACGGGGGGGCTCAAGAGACCCAGTACTTC	CASSDGGAQETQYF
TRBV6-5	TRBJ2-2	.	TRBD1	TGTGCCAGCATGGACAGGGAGAACACCGGGGAGCTGTTTTTT	CASMDRENTGELFF
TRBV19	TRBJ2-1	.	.	TGTGCCAGTAGTATAGCCGGCCCGAGGACATCCTACAATGAGCAGTTCTTC	CASSIAGPRTSYNEQFF
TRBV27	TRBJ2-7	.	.	TGTAACTGGAACCCGGATGGAGGGTCCTACGAGCAGTACTTC	CNWNPDGGSYEQYF
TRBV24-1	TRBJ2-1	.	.	TGTGCCACCAGTGATGATTTCGGGGGTGGGCAGTTCTTC	CATSDDFGGGQFF
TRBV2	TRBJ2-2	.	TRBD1	TGTGCCAGCGGCGGGACAGGATACACCGGGGAGCTGTTTTTT	CASGGTGYTGELFF